The 13 T cell receptor beta chains below come from one sample, sequenced in a study of blood T cell repertoires in COVID-19. TCRdb's copy holds only in-frame clones and misses some; the assay was immunoSEQ multiplex PCR. The sample has approximately 110,000 clones, about 83% seen once. The sample was peripheral blood. The source is a human donor in a cohort sampled during active COVID-19.

V gene TRBV3-1 (or the pseudogene TRBV3-2) combines with J gene TRBJ1-6, with a possible D match to TRBD1 (6 bases). The V gene lost 0 bases and the J gene lost 8 bases, with 14 bases spanning the gap. The CDR3 consists of 16 residues. The germline gives CDR1 LGHDT, CDR2 YNNKEL (reference sequence). The CDR3 DNA is TGTGCCAGCAGCCAAGATAGGGGGTACAAGGATTCACCCCTCCACTTT. Its protein is CASSQDRGYKDSPLHF.

The J gene is TRBJ2-7, the V gene TRBV20-1, with unresolved D. The CDR3 is made up of 11 amino acids. In germline, CDR1 is DFQATT, CDR2 SNEGSKA (reference sequence). The ends were cut back, 6 bases at V and 3 bases at J, with 9 bases in the middle. This CDR3 is CSAFTGYEQYF. The CDR3 bases are TGCAGTGCCTTCACGGGCTACGAGCAGTACTTC.

The rearrangement links TRBV4-1 to TRBJ2-7, with a weak D call TRBD1 (5 bases). Per the germline V gene, CDR1 is MGHRA and CDR2 is YSYEKL. Trimming shortened V by 4 bases and J by 3 bases, and 16 bases separated the two germline ends. The CDR3 contains 15 residues. CDR3 nucleotides: TGCGCCAGCAGCCTGGGTCCAGGGATCAACTACGAGCAGTACTTC. Protein: CASSLGPGINYEQYF.

The chain couples TRBV5-1 to TRBJ2-5; 10 bases line up with TRBD2. V was pared by 4 bases and J by 2 bases, with 5 bases of the junction left unmatched. The germline V gene has CDR1 SGHRS and CDR2 YFSETQ. The CDR3 spans 15 residues. The CDR3 DNA reads TGCGCCAGCAGCGGCGGTAGCGGGAGGCAAGAGACCCAGTACTTC. Translation gives CASSGGSGRQETQYF.

This chain links TRBV11-2 with TRBJ2-1; weak D call: TRBD1 (6 bases). V lost 1 base to trimming and J lost 3 bases, with 7 bases between them. This CDR3 spans 14 amino acids. The germline V gene has CDR1 SGHAT and CDR2 FQNNGV. The CDR3 DNA follows: TGTGCCAGCAGCTTAGCGGGACACTACAATGAGCAGTTCTTC. Translated, it gives CASSLAGHYNEQFF.

The V and J genes are TRBV14 and TRBJ2-2, with 8 positions matching TRBD1. V shed 6 bases and J 2 bases; nucleotides not matched to a gene: 8. Per the germline V gene, CDR1 is SGHDN and CDR2 is FVKESK. This CDR3 is built from 16 residues. The CDR3 protein is CASRPAGTGNTGELFF. DNA for the CDR3: TGTGCCAGCAGACCCGCCGGGACAGGCAACACCGGGGAGCTGTTTTTT.

The CDR3 sequence is CASSPSLSEQYF. The CDR3 DNA sequence: TGTGCCAGCAGTCCCTCGTTGAGCGAGCAGTACTTC. The chain employs TRBV6-5 and TRBJ2-7; D is uncertain. With 5 bases removed from V and 6 bases from J, the gap between germline ends came to 11 bases. Germline loops: CDR1 MNHEY, CDR2 SVGAGI. This CDR3 contains 12 residues.

Only a few counts were recorded for this clone. The chain employs TRBV11-3 and TRBJ2-1; possible D gene TRBD1, 5 bases. The germline V gene has CDR1 SGHNT and CDR2 YENEEA. The CDR3 has 13 residues. Trimming pared 2 bases from V and 6 bases from J, leaving 8 bases between. Here the CDR3 reads CASSLQGGNEQFF. The CDR3 DNA reads as TGTGCCAGCAGCTTACAGGGTGGCAATGAGCAGTTCTTC.

The chain employs TRBV9 and TRBJ2-7, with D perhaps matching TRBD1 (6 bases). In germline, CDR1 is SGDLS, CDR2 YYNGEE. The CDR3 loop spans 15 amino acids. Trimming stripped 0 bases from V and 5 bases from J, with 15 bases between. CDR3 in amino acids: CASSVGKGEKHEQYF. The CDR3, as DNA: TGTGCCAGCAGCGTAGGTAAGGGGGAGAAACACGAGCAGTACTTC.

Details on this clone: Other DNA sequences in the same sample also yield this CDR3. J is TRBJ2-3 and V is TRBV4-1; 12 nucleotides line up with TRBD2. J gave up 2 bases and V 0 bases, and 9 bases lay outside the gene matches. The CDR3 runs to 19 residues. Germline CDR1 is MGHRA and CDR2 is YSYEKL. The CDR3 nucleotides are TGCGCCAGCAGCCAAGAGAGGGGAGCTAGCGGGAGGGACACAGATACGCAGTATTTT. Encoded protein: CASSQERGASGRDTDTQYF.

This chain connects TRBV19 to TRBJ2-7, with D tentatively TRBD1 (6 bases). Germline values: CDR1 LNHDA, CDR2 SQIVND (reference sequence). The ends were cut back, 6 bases at V and 3 bases at J, with 15 bases in the middle. This CDR3 spans 14 amino acids. Here the CDR3 reads CASSPSGGHYEQYF. The CDR3, as DNA: TGTGCCAGTAGCCCTTCTGGGGGACACTACGAGCAGTACTTC.

This sequence joins TRBV3-1 (or the pseudogene TRBV3-2) and TRBJ2-7; TRBD2 aligns across 9 bases. This CDR3 has 17 residues. V lost 0 bases and J lost 9; bases outside the gene matches: 15. Germline V lookup: CDR1 LGHDT, CDR2 YNNKEL (reference sequence). The CDR3 is CASSQEGGASGISRQYF. CDR3 sequence (DNA): TGTGCCAGCAGCCAAGAAGGGGGAGCTAGCGGGATCTCCCGGCAGTACTTC.

The J gene is TRBJ1-5, the V gene TRBV27; TRBD1 matches 9 bases. The CDR3 is 15 residues long. The germline V gene has CDR1 MNHEY and CDR2 SMNVEV (reference sequence). Trimming at V came to 6 bases and at J to 4 bases, leaving 7 bases not matched to a gene. CDR3 loop: CASSPIGQGNQPQHF. Here the CDR3 DNA reads TGTGCCAGCAGCCCCATAGGACAGGGGAATCAGCCCCAGCATTTT.